The 32 T cell receptor beta chains below were found in one sample sequenced in a study of T cell clones after liver transplantation. Sequencing was performed with immunoSEQ multiplex PCR; in TCRdb, only in-frame clones are kept and a portion is missing. Here the sample spans some 6,100 clones, 70% to 85% being singletons. This material consisted of CD8+ T cells from blood, taken 24 months after liver transplant. All receptors derive from a human patient who received a liver transplant. Some T cells may be provided by the graft donor.

The V call is TRBV19, the J call TRBJ2-6; 7 bases are a match to TRBD2. CDR1 is LNHDA and CDR2 is SQIVND in the germline V gene (reference sequence). This CDR3 comprises 17 residues. V lost 7 bases, J lost 1 base, and 10 bases stayed unmatched. The chain's CDR3 is CASTVWEGPSGANVLTF. In DNA form, the CDR3 reads TGTGCCAGTACGGTTTGGGAGGGCCCTTCTGGGGCCAACGTCCTGACTTTC.

The chain is built from TRBV7-9 and TRBJ2-7; D is unresolved. Germline V lookup: CDR1 SEHNR, CDR2 FQNEAQ (reference sequence). The CDR3 length is 12 residues. Trimming took off 6 bases at V and 0 bases at J, with 6 bases between the two ends. CDR3 DNA: TGTGCCAGCAGTCGGTTCTCCTACGAGCAGTACTTC. This codes for CASSRFSYEQYF. Drawing the rest from reference TRBV7-9 and TRBJ2-7, the complete variable domain is DTGVSQNPRHKITKRGQNVTFRCDPISEHNRLYWYRQTLGQGPEFLTYFQNEAQLEKSRLLSDRFSAERPKGSFSTLEIQRTEQGDSAMYLCASSRFSYEQYFGPGTRLTVT.

The V gene is TRBV2, the J gene TRBJ1-3; 7 bases agree with TRBD1. With 10 bases clipped from V and 7 bases from J, the junction kept 13 bases outside the gene matches. Germline values: CDR1 SNHLY, CDR2 FYNNEI. The CDR3 spans 14 residues. The CDR3 protein is CATDPDRFRNTIYF. The CDR3 DNA sequence: TGTGCCACCGACCCGGACAGGTTTAGGAACACCATATATTTT.

This chain uses TRBV4-1 with TRBJ2-7, with a possible D match to TRBD1 (6 bases). The CDR3 totals 15 residues. Trimming cost V 3 bases and J 3 bases, with 15 bases left between them. Germline V CDR1 and CDR2: MGHRA, YSYEKL. The CDR3 loop is CASSQFTGWIYEQYF. The DNA of the CDR3 is TGCGCCAGCAGCCAGTTTACAGGGTGGATCTACGAGCAGTACTTC.

This clone was found once. The chain combines TRBV6-6 with TRBJ1-5; D gene uncertain. The CDR3 has 14 residues. V lost 7 bases and J lost 1, with 11 bases in between. The germline CDR1 and CDR2 sequences are MNHNY and SVGAGI (reference sequence). The CDR3 reads CASNNRGSNQPQHF. Here the CDR3 DNA reads TGTGCCAGCAACAACCGAGGGAGCAATCAGCCCCAGCATTTT.

The CDR3 sequence: CASSEVFRSPWYEQYF. The DNA of the CDR3 is TGCGCCAGCAGTGAGGTATTCAGGAGTCCATGGTACGAGCAGTACTTC. The J gene is TRBJ2-7, the V gene TRBV10-2, with no clear D. Germline values: CDR1 WSHSY, CDR2 SAAADI. The V end was cut by 2 bases, the J end by 4 bases, with 18 bases between. CDR3 size: 16 residues.

In DNA, the CDR3 is TGTGCCAGCAGTCAAGCGGGGGAGCAGTACTTC. This codes for CASSQAGEQYF. J is TRBJ2-7 and V is TRBV27; 7 bases agree with TRBD2. Germline V gene sequence: CDR1 MNHEY, CDR2 SMNVEV (reference sequence). The CDR3 has 11 amino acids. V gave up 5 bases and J gave up 7 bases; unmatched junction bases: 2.

V gene TRBV4-3 combines with J gene TRBJ2-5; D possibly corresponds to TRBD2 (7 bases). Matching the DNA end better, TRBJ2-7 makes the J call doubtful. This CDR3 is 18 amino acids long. Germline V gene lookup returns CDR1 LGHNA and CDR2 YSLEER. Here the CDR3 DNA reads TGCGCCAGCAGCCAAGATAGGGGGGTGCGGGGGCCGCCCTACGAGCAGTACTTC. Amino acid sequence: CASSQDRGVRGPPYEQYF.

The chain recombines TRBV19 with TRBJ2-1; TRBD2 matches 11 bases. V was pared by 5 bases and J by 1 base, with 1 base of the junction left unmatched. The CDR3 has 15 residues. Germline CDR1 reads LNHDA; CDR2 reads SQIVND (reference sequence). Here the CDR3 DNA reads TGTGCCAGTAGTGGACTAGCGGGTTCCTACAATGAGCAGTTCTTC. Residues: CASSGLAGSYNEQFF.

This chain links TRBV5-6 with TRBJ1-2; D gene unclear. Germline loops: CDR1 SGHDT, CDR2 YYEEEE. The germline V and J ends were trimmed by 0 bases and 3 bases, with 6 bases remaining between them. This CDR3 contains 13 residues. CDR3 protein: CASSLELYYGYTF. In DNA, the CDR3 is TGTGCCAGCAGCTTGGAGCTCTACTATGGCTACACCTTC.

The V gene is TRBV5-1, the J gene TRBJ2-7; TRBD1 agrees at 12 bases. The germline gives CDR1 SGHRS, CDR2 YFSETQ. CDR3 length equals 15 residues. J lost 4 bases, V lost 8 bases, and 10 bases had no gene match. The CDR3 here is CASRAGQGASYEQYF. The CDR3 nucleotides are TGCGCCAGTCGGGCGGGACAGGGGGCGAGTTACGAGCAGTACTTC.

This clone was counted between two and nine times. The chain has TRBV4-1 and TRBJ2-1; a possible D gene is TRBD1 (6 bases). CDR1 and CDR2 (germline): MGHRA, YSYEKL. The V gene lost 5 bases and the J gene lost 7 bases, with 12 bases spanning the gap. CDR3 length equals 13 residues. The CDR3 sequence: CASSATGGNEQFF. The CDR3 DNA sequence: TGCGCCAGCAGCGCGACAGGCGGGAATGAGCAGTTCTTC.

In this sample, this clone turned up a few times. This chain connects TRBV15 to TRBJ2-1; 9 bases agree with TRBD2. This CDR3 has 16 amino acids. Germline V CDR1 and CDR2: LNHNV, YYDKDF (reference sequence). V lost 0 bases, J lost 7 bases, and 7 bases stayed unmatched. This CDR3 is CATSREWGGRANEQFF. As DNA, the CDR3 is TGTGCCACCAGCAGAGAATGGGGCGGGAGGGCGAATGAGCAGTTCTTC.

This clone was recorded once. This chain links TRBV14 with TRBJ2-7; D remains unclear. The CDR3 has 14 residues. Deletions cut 0 bases from V and 1 base from J, with 7 bases between. Germline V gene data show CDR1 as SGHDN and CDR2 as FVKESK. CDR3 region: CASSQELGSYEQYF. The CDR3 nucleotides read TGTGCCAGCAGCCAAGAGCTAGGATCCTACGAGCAGTACTTC. The whole variable domain, filled in from reference TRBV14 and TRBJ2-7, reads EAGVTQFPSHSVIEKGQTVTLRCDPISGHDNLYWYRRVMGKEIKFLLHFVKESKQDESGMPNNRFLAERTGGTYSTLKVQPAELEDSGVYFCASSQELGSYEQYFGPGTRLTVT.

The chain has TRBV4-3 and TRBJ2-7; no clear D gene. The germline V and J ends were trimmed by 0 bases and 7 bases, with 13 bases remaining between them. Germline CDR1 and CDR2: LGHNA and YSLEER. CDR3 size: 14 residues. In nucleotides, the CDR3 is TGCGCCAGCAGCCAAGACGGTCGATTTATTGAGCAGTACTTC. Translation gives CASSQDGRFIEQYF.

This clone came up a few times. The chain employs TRBV5-6 and TRBJ2-7; tentatively, D is TRBD1 (6 bases). Germline CDR1 is SGHDT and CDR2 is YYEEEE. The ends were cut back, 2 bases at V and 5 bases at J, with 11 bases in the middle. The CDR3 length is 13 residues. The CDR3 is CASSLPRGNEQYF. CDR3 nucleotides: TGTGCCAGCAGCTTACCCAGGGGAAACGAGCAGTACTTC.

CDR3 sequence reads: CASSYELGLPYEQYF. CDR3 coding DNA: TGTGCCAGCAGTTACGAGTTGGGGCTCCCCTACGAGCAGTACTTC. The rearrangement joins TRBV6-5 to TRBJ2-7; TRBD1 is a possible D gene (5 bases). Germline values: CDR1 MNHEY, CDR2 SVGAGI. V was clipped by 2 bases and J by 2 bases, with 13 bases between them. The CDR3 sequence is 15 residues long.

The chain employs TRBV19 and TRBJ1-1; a possible D gene is TRBD1 (6 bases). CDR1 is LNHDA and CDR2 is SQIVND in the germline V gene (reference sequence). V was clipped by 1 base and J by 11 bases, with 11 bases between them. This CDR3 contains 12 residues. The CDR3 DNA is TGTGCCAGTAGTATAGGGGGGACATCGGCTTTCTTT. Translated: CASSIGGTSAFF.

The chain recombines TRBV5-1 with TRBJ2-5; unclear D gene. Germline V gene lookup returns CDR1 SGHRS and CDR2 YFSETQ. Trimming removed 3 bases from V and 2 bases from J, with 11 bases in between. The CDR3 totals 14 residues. CDR3 nucleotides: TGCGCCAGCAGCTCTCTCGTCCCGCAAGAGACCCAGTACTTC. Protein product: CASSSLVPQETQYF.

Details on this clone: A far larger clone is one base from this, pointing to a likely read error. Other nucleotide sequences from this sample produce the same CDR3. The chain carries TRBV19 and TRBJ2-1, with D possibly TRBD1 on 5 matching bases. With 3 bases removed from V and 4 bases from J, the gap between germline ends came to 13 bases. The germline V gene has CDR1 LNHDA and CDR2 SQIVND (reference sequence). The CDR3 has 15 residues. The CDR3 reads CASSIVQGPYNEQFF. CDR3 sequence (DNA): TGTGCCAGTAGTATTGTTCAGGGTCCGTACAATGAGCAGTTCTTC. Supplemented by reference TRBV19 and TRBJ2-1, the full variable domain reads DGGITQSPKYLFRKEGQNVTLSCEQNLNHDAMYWYRQDPGQGLRLIYYSQIVNDFQKGDIAEGYSVSREKKESFPLTVTSAQKNPTAFYLCASSIVQGPYNEQFFGPGTRLTVL.

This clone was counted once. The gene calls are TRBV10-2 and TRBJ2-1; 11 bases agree with TRBD2. Germline V gene lookup returns CDR1 WSHSY and CDR2 SAAADI. This CDR3 has 16 amino acids. V lost 7 bases and J lost 0; bases outside the gene matches: 5. This CDR3 is CASKTSGASSYNEQFF. In DNA, the CDR3 is TGCGCCAGCAAGACTAGCGGGGCCAGCTCCTACAATGAGCAGTTCTTC.

The chain employs TRBV21-1 and TRBJ1-1; the DNA was not used to check the table's D call, TRBD1. TRBV21-1 is a pseudogene segment. CDR3 size: 16 residues. CDR3 amino acids: CASSREGTGGAAEAFF. In DNA form, the CDR3 reads TGTGCCAGCAGCCGCGAAGGGACAGGGGGCGCGGCTGAAGCTTTCTTT.

J is TRBJ1-5 and V is TRBV5-5; possibly TRBD1 for D (5 bases). This CDR3 has 16 residues. Trimming shortened V by 4 bases and J by 7 bases, and 21 bases separated the two germline ends. Germline loops: CDR1 SGHKS, CDR2 YYEKEE (reference sequence). CDR3 sequence: CASSGGMVPQGQPQHF. CDR3 sequence (DNA): TGTGCCAGCAGCGGGGGGATGGTTCCCCAGGGCCAGCCCCAGCATTTT. Full variable domain (outside the CDR3, taken from reference TRBV5-5 and TRBJ1-5): DAGVTQSPTHLIKTRGQQVTLRCSPISGHKSVSWYQQVLGQGPQFIFQYYEKEERGRGNFPDRFSARQFPNYSSELNVNALLLGDSALYLCASSGGMVPQGQPQHFGDGTRLSIL.

The chain couples TRBV11-2 to TRBJ1-1; 7 bases agree with TRBD1. V dropped 5 bases and J dropped 0; count of bases not matched to a gene: 6. Per germline, CDR1 SGHAT and CDR2 FQNNGV. CDR3 length equals 15 residues. CDR3 protein: CASSPFRGMNTEAFF. The CDR3 nucleotides are TGTGCCAGCAGCCCGTTCAGGGGGATGAACACTGAAGCTTTCTTT.

The chain recombines TRBV11-2 with TRBJ1-6; a weak D match, TRBD1 (5 bases). Trimming removed 5 bases from V and 6 bases from J, with 14 bases in between. The CDR3 is made up of 15 amino acids. Germline loops: CDR1 SGHAT, CDR2 FQNNGV. DNA for the CDR3: TGTGCCAGCAGCGCCCGGGACCCCGGTAATTCACCCCTCCACTTT. This gives the protein CASSARDPGNSPLHF. The full variable domain, its missing parts supplied by reference TRBV11-2 and TRBJ1-6, is EAGVAQSPRYKIIEKRQSVAFWCNPISGHATLYWYQQILGQGPKLLIQFQNNGVVDDSQLPKDRFSAERLKGVDSTLKIQPAKLEDSAVYLCASSARDPGNSPLHFGNGTRLTVT.

The V call is TRBV27, the J call TRBJ1-5; D is undetermined. The CDR3 is made up of 15 amino acids. Germline V gene data show CDR1 as MNHEY and CDR2 as SMNVEV (reference sequence). V gave up 10 bases and J gave up 0 bases, with 16 bases separating them. CDR3 nucleotide sequence: TGTGCCACGCTCGCGACGGGGAATAGCAATCAGCCCCAGCATTTT. It encodes CATLATGNSNQPQHF.

The chain links TRBV5-4 to TRBJ2-7, with D possibly TRBD1 on 5 matching bases. V was cut by 5 bases and J by 4 bases, with 19 bases left in between. The CDR3 is 15 amino acids. Germline loops: CDR1 SGHNT, CDR2 YYREEE (reference sequence). The CDR3 nucleotides read TGTGCCAGCAGAACACAGGACCGTCCTCTTTACGAGCAGTACTTC. This codes for CASRTQDRPLYEQYF.

This chain joins TRBV14 and TRBJ2-4; no clear D gene. The CDR3 covers 16 residues. Germline V gives CDR1 SGHDN, CDR2 FVKESK. Trimming removed 1 base at V and 0 bases at J, with 10 bases between. The CDR3, as DNA: TGTGCCAGCAGCCAAGGGGCAGCACTAGCCAAAAACATTCAGTACTTC. This translates into CASSQGAALAKNIQYF.

This clone was detected a few times. V gene TRBV7-9 combines with J gene TRBJ2-7; the D gene is possibly TRBD1 (5 bases). V was clipped by 6 bases and J by 0 bases, with 9 bases between them. This CDR3 is 13 amino acids long. Germline CDR1 SEHNR, CDR2 FQNEAQ (reference sequence). CDR3 sequence (DNA): TGTGCCAGCAGTTCGGACAACTCCTACGAGCAGTACTTC. Protein sequence: CASSSDNSYEQYF.

This rearrangement joins TRBV15 to TRBJ2-7, with 10 bases identical to TRBD1. The V gene's germline CDR1 is LNHNV and CDR2 YYDKDF (reference sequence). Losses at the gene ends were 7 bases for V and 6 bases for J; bases not matched to a gene: 9. This CDR3 comprises 14 residues. The CDR3 region has the DNA TGTGCCACCACGTCCGGGACAGGGGCCCTCGAGCAGTACTTC. Translation gives CATTSGTGALEQYF.

This chain uses TRBV29-1 with TRBJ1-2; D not certain. Germline V gives CDR1 SQVTM, CDR2 ANQGSEA. The germline V and J ends were trimmed by 6 bases and 0 bases, with 17 bases remaining between them. The CDR3 has 15 residues. This chain's CDR3 is CSVPMDGFPNYGYTF. The CDR3 DNA sequence: TGCAGCGTCCCTATGGACGGATTTCCTAACTATGGCTACACCTTC.

Only one count was recorded for this clone. The V and J genes are TRBV29-1 and TRBJ1-3, with 7 bases identical to TRBD1. CDR3 length equals 16 residues. V lost 1 base to trimming and J lost 0 bases; unmatched junction nucleotides: 6. Germline CDR1 is SQVTM and CDR2 is ANQGSEA. This CDR3 is CSVEGDGDSSGNTIYF. For the CDR3, the DNA is TGCAGCGTTGAAGGAGACGGGGACAGCTCTGGAAACACCATATATTTT.